This entry features one TCR beta chain sequence. Its specific antigen is unknown. One base away there is no much larger clone; base qualities are not given. The source of the sample is a study of blood T cell repertoires in COVID-19 (dated by TCRdb to about 2020). For context, the study as a whole: Collaborator samples came from the United States, Italy and Spain and covered acute and convalescent phases of COVID-19. The prospective study material was composed of cDNA or gDNA derived from T cells, B-cell-depleted T cells, or PBMCs. Deeply sampled blood TCRbeta repertoires from subjects exposed to, actively infected with, or recovered from COVID-19 were included in the dataset. The repertoires were made available in a free public database intended to serve as a resource for research on the immune response to SARS-CoV-2. Samples came from the ongoing ImmuneRACE study (first 160 participants) plus 1,254 subjects from 6 global collaborators. The sample metadata nearly always contained a de-identified subject ID, COVID-19 status, age in years and sex. Where HLA class I and class II types were available, the types were taken from metadata supplied by the sample provider, not from assay-based typing. Study-wide findings and limitations: The amount of clinical and demographic metadata varied by source and participant and was provided uncurated.

Each collaborating institution followed its own protocols to collect whole blood in K2EDTA tubes. For TCRbeta analysis, collaborator samples were shipped as frozen whole blood, as isolated PBMCs, or as DNA extracted from either sample type. The immunoSEQ Assay, a bias-controlled multiplex PCR, was used to amplify TCRbeta CDR3 regions from genomic DNA. The paper's data handling went like this. Nucleated cell counts per sample were estimated from amplification of reference gene primers within the assay. To quantify the absolute abundance of each unique TCRbeta CDR3 rearrangement, sequence reads were collapsed and filtered. For each sample, productive Simpson clonality was calculated as the square root of Simpson's diversity index across productive rearrangements. Entries here come from immuneACCESS through TCRdb and include only in-frame sequences with V and J called. Some clones fail to appear in such tables; in the studies checked, an unresolved V gene covers under half of the shortfall, and the cause of the remainder is unknown. V, J and clone size were drawn from that table, and D and trimming were deduced from the DNA. The sample includes approximately 51,000 clones, with around 86% observed a single time. The leading ten clones occupy over 4.5% of the sample.

Material for sequencing was peripheral blood. This sequence was found in a middle-aged man with active COVID-19.

The CDR3 protein sequence reads: CASREVRMTVTEAFF. The DNA is TGTGCCAGCCGCGAGGTGAGAATGACGGTCACTGAAGCTTTCTTT. The sequence links TRBV27 to TRBJ1-1; a confident D gene designation cannot be given. The cysteine opens and the phenylalanine closes a CDR3 of 15 amino acids. Left in the record is the CDR3 DNA by itself, 45 bases read in frame from the first base. The germline V gene encodes CDR1 MNHEY and CDR2 SMNVEV (reference sequence). Relative to germline, V is 8 bases shorter and J is 4 bases shorter, with 20 bases between their ends.